This entry describes one T cell receptor beta chain. Its antigen is unidentified. These data come from a study of identical twins. This CDR3 contains 17 residues. The ends were cut back, 8 bases at V and 0 bases at J, with 20 bases in the middle. Germline V CDR1 and CDR2: MDHEN, SYDVKM. Study results and caveats: One should note that invariant MAIT and iNKT cells could partly confound zero-insertion analyses. Recombination models fit unrelated individuals' TCR alpha sharing but underestimated twins'. Whereas memory repertoires showed no such difference, abundant cord blood beta clonotypes carried fewer insertions.

TCRdb re-derived calls from the 5' RACE reads in MiXCR, one entry per CDR3 protein. The sample yields roughly 490,000 distinct CDR3 sequences, roughly 13% seen once. A further study also used this sample, focusing on yellow fever vaccine responses in identical twins. According to that study: A vaccine T cell response that seemed partly convergent and partly personalized was reported in twins.

The origin of this receptor is a woman aged 18-29 years in good health. Sequencing input: CD4+ T cells sorted from blood. The V gene is TRBV28, the J gene TRBJ2-1; maybe TRBD1 (6 bases). The CDR3 here is CASYSFGRDTSYNEQFF. DNA for the CDR3: TGTGCCAGCTACAGTTTCGGTCGGGACACCTCCTACAATGAGCAGTTCTTC.